This section outlines one T cell receptor (beta chain) sequence together with its context. Its matching antigen is unknown. This specimen belongs to a study of graft-versus-host responses after intestinal transplantation. Study conclusions and caveats: Marrow from the recipient contained GvH clones, some of which had appeared first in ileum or blood.

The assay was immunoSEQ multiplex PCR, and TCRdb's table has in-frame clones only and misses some. This sample has 130,000 to 150,000 clones, with 85% to 95% found just once. The junction had 5 bases not matched to a gene; V was cut back by 1 base and J by 0 bases. The CDR3 length is 17 residues. The germline V gene has CDR1 SGHTA and CDR2 FQGNSA. The receptor was isolated from a human donor who received an intestinal transplant. V gene TRBV7-2 combines with J gene TRBJ2-7; 11 bases map to TRBD2. The source material was unstimulated CD4+ T cells sorted from spleen or lymph node cells, sampled before intestinal transplant. The CDR3 sequence is CASSLGGLAGGSYEQYF. The CDR3 bases are TGTGCCAGCAGCTTAGGAGGACTAGCGGGCGGCTCCTACGAGCAGTACTTC.